This TCR beta chain was retrieved from a study of cytomegalovirus exposure and HLA in healthy donors. The CDR3 is made up of 13 amino acids. From germline, CDR1 is MNHEY and CDR2 SVGAGI. The V gene lost 5 bases and the J gene lost 11 bases, with 15 bases spanning the gap. PCR amplification relied on 60 Vbeta primers (plus 13 Jbeta primers). The repertoire was sequenced with immunoSEQ multiplex PCR; TCRdb's copy has only in-frame clones and lacks some. This sample's table reports about 74,000 clones. The chain joins TRBV6-5 to TRBJ1-4, with D perhaps TRBD1 (5 bases). What was sequenced was PBMCs. The origin of this receptor is a female donor in good health and CMV-seropositive. The CDR3 spells CASSAGGNGKLFF. The DNA of the CDR3 is TGTGCCAGCAGTGCGGGGGGGAATGGCAAACTGTTTTTT.